A single sample is the source of the 21 T cell receptor beta chains below, sequenced in a study of Ad26.COV2.S vaccination and SARS-CoV-2 variants. Treatment in this sample: around 19 received Ad26.COV2.S at low or high dose, single or two shots; roughly five received placebo; per-sample allocation not given. On day 63 after the first injection, vaccine and placebo recipients gave samples. Profiling relied on immunoSEQ multiplex PCR, and the TCRdb table lists in-frame clones only, not all of them. The sample has about 480,000 clones, roughly 87% seen once. The specimen was peripheral blood, collected in a trial of Ad26.COV2.S vaccine versus placebo. Receptors originate from a person between 18 and 60 years old who received the Ad26.COV2.S COVID-19 vaccine or a placebo.

The V and J genes are TRBV29-1 and TRBJ2-2, with 7 bases matching TRBD2. The CDR3 is 13 residues long. Germline V gives CDR1 SQVTM, CDR2 ANQGSEA. Trimming at V came to 5 bases and at J to 3 bases, leaving 3 bases not matched to a gene. CDR3 nucleotides: TGCAGCGTTTTGGGGGGGGACACCGGGGAGCTGTTTTTT. Amino acids: CSVLGGDTGELFF.

This chain joins TRBV6-1 and TRBJ2-6, with TRBD1 identical over 8 bases. CDR3 length: 20 residues. Looked up from germline, CDR1 is MNHNS and CDR2 is SASEGT. V shed 4 bases, J shed 0 bases, and the junction held 14 bases outside the gene matches. The DNA of the CDR3 is TGTGCCAGCAGTGCTCTGGTTTGGAACAGGGGGAGCTCTGGGGCCAACGTCCTGACTTTC. Translation gives CASSALVWNRGSSGANVLTF.

The rearrangement links TRBV7-8 to TRBJ2-6, with D hard to call. Germline V gives CDR1 SGHVS, CDR2 FQNEAQ. Trimming took 0 bases from V and 0 from J, leaving 3 bases between them. This CDR3 is 15 amino acids long. The CDR3 region is CASSLAPSGANVLTF. The CDR3 coding sequence is TGTGCCAGCAGCTTAGCCCCCTCTGGGGCCAACGTCCTGACTTTC.

The J gene is TRBJ2-1, the V gene TRBV21-1; the table gives TRBD2 as D, unverified against the DNA. TRBV21-1 is recorded as a pseudogene. This CDR3 is built from 16 residues. Written as DNA, the CDR3 is TGTGCCAGCAGCAGGCGGAGGGGCCCAACCTACAATGAGCAGTTCTTC. Its translation is CASSRRRGPTYNEQFF.

The rearrangement joins TRBV11-2 to TRBJ1-6, with D tentatively TRBD1 (5 bases). Germline V gene sequence: CDR1 SGHAT, CDR2 FQNNGV. This CDR3 spans 14 amino acids. Trimming took off 5 bases at V and 7 bases at J, with 12 bases between the two ends. The CDR3 nucleotides are TGTGCCAGCAGCGTTGAAGGGGTCAATTCACCCCTCCACTTT. This encodes CASSVEGVNSPLHF.

V usage is TRBV6-2 or TRBV6-3 and J usage is TRBJ1-5; unclear D gene. This CDR3 contains 14 residues. Deletions cut 1 base from V and 4 bases from J, with 8 bases between. Per the germline V gene, CDR1 is MNHEY and CDR2 is SVGEGT. As DNA, the CDR3 is TGTGCCAGCAGTTACTTGGTGCCGAATCAGCCCCAGCATTTT. The encoded protein is CASSYLVPNQPQHF.

For this clone: A clone one base away is much larger, so this may be a read error. The V and J genes are TRBV12-3 or TRBV12-4 and TRBJ1-2; D call uncertain. Deletions cut 3 bases from V and 1 base from J, with 0 bases between. This CDR3 is 11 amino acids long. The CDR3 is CASSFNYGYTF. CDR3 coding DNA: TGTGCCAGCAGTTTTAACTATGGCTACACCTTC.

The gene calls are TRBV10-2 and TRBJ2-1, with a weak D call TRBD2 (7 bases). V gave up 5 bases and J gave up 5 bases, with 16 bases separating them. The CDR3 has 15 residues. The germline V gene encodes CDR1 WSHSY and CDR2 SAAADI. The CDR3 loop reads CASSNRGGFNNEQFF. The CDR3 nucleotides read TGCGCCAGCAGTAATAGGGGGGGCTTTAACAATGAGCAGTTCTTC.

This chain connects TRBV21-1 to TRBJ2-7; the D segment call TRBD2 is taken from the table without a DNA check. TRBV21-1 is termed a pseudogene. This CDR3 region has 16 residues. For the CDR3, the DNA is TGTGCCAGCAGCAAAGTTACAGCGGGGAGAGCCTACGAGCAGTACTTC. Translation gives CASSKVTAGRAYEQYF.

This chain connects TRBV30 to TRBJ2-5; 9 positions match TRBD2. Losses at the gene ends were 1 base for V and 1 base for J; bases not matched to a gene: 10. The CDR3 spans 17 residues. From germline, CDR1 is GTSNPN and CDR2 SVGIG (reference sequence). The CDR3 loop reads CAWSGGRLAVGQETQYF. CDR3 DNA sequence: TGTGCCTGGAGTGGGGGTCGACTAGCGGTCGGCCAAGAGACCCAGTACTTC.

The chain joins TRBV7-2 to TRBJ2-7, with D hard to call. The CDR3 extends over 13 amino acids. V dropped 1 base and J dropped 4 bases, with 8 bases sitting between them. CDR1 SGHTA and CDR2 FQGNSA come from the germline V gene. This CDR3 reads CASSLVVTYEQYF. Here the CDR3 DNA reads TGTGCCAGCAGCTTAGTAGTGACTTACGAGCAGTACTTC. The full variable domain, rest sourced from reference TRBV7-2 and TRBJ2-7, is GAGVSQSPSNKVTEKGKDVELRCDPISGHTALYWYRQSLGQGLEFLIYFQGNSAPDKSGLPSDRFSAERTGGSVSTLTIQRTQQEDSAVYLCASSLVVTYEQYFGPGTRLTVT.

The chain uses TRBV7-3 and TRBJ2-3; D call uncertain. CDR3 length: 13 amino acids. Germline CDR1 is SGHTA and CDR2 is FQGTGA. V lost 4 bases and J 4 bases, leaving 9 bases between the germline ends. The DNA for the CDR3 is TGTGCCAGCAGCTCGCTGGTTGCAGATACGCAGTATTTT. This sequence encodes CASSSLVADTQYF.

In its sample, this clone was seen once. The chain links TRBV25-1 to TRBJ1-6; 9 bases match TRBD1. With V trimmed by 6 bases and J by 13 bases, 10 bases remained unmatched. The CDR3 is made up of 14 amino acids. Per germline, CDR1 MGHDK and CDR2 SYGVNS. CDR3 in DNA: TGTGCCAGCAGCCAGGGACAGGGTCGGGCTCCCCTCCACTTT. It specifies CASSQGQGRAPLHF.

The genes are TRBV5-6 and TRBJ1-5; TRBD1 might be the D (6 bases). The CDR3 contains 15 residues. CDR1 SGHDT and CDR2 YYEEEE come from the germline V gene. Trimming left V 3 bases short and J 3 bases short, with 13 bases between. CDR3: CASSWGGLNNQPQHF. The CDR3 DNA follows: TGTGCCAGCAGCTGGGGGGGCTTGAACAATCAGCCCCAGCATTTT.

The chain recombines TRBV6-5 with TRBJ1-1; 7 bases are a match to TRBD1. The trim removed 4 bases at V and 1 base at J, leaving 9 bases unmatched. The CDR3 has 16 residues. Germline V gives CDR1 MNHEY, CDR2 SVGAGI. CDR3 sequence reads: CASSFLPRGRNTEAFF. CDR3 coding DNA: TGTGCCAGCAGTTTCCTTCCCAGGGGGAGGAACACTGAAGCTTTCTTT.

The rearrangement links TRBV28 to TRBJ1-1; 9 bases fit TRBD1. Germline CDR1 and CDR2: MDHEN and SYDVKM. V lost 6 bases, J lost 3 bases, and 11 bases stayed unmatched. The CDR3 sequence is 16 residues long. CDR3 region: CASSNNRGRIDTEAFF. The CDR3 bases are TGTGCCAGCAGCAATAACAGGGGGCGAATTGACACTGAAGCTTTCTTT.

This chain uses TRBV12-3 or TRBV12-4 with TRBJ2-1, with D maybe TRBD2 (5 bases). This CDR3 is 13 amino acids long. V lost 3 bases, J lost 9 bases, and 12 bases lay in between. The CDR3 here is CASSLDGNSEQFF. Written as DNA, the CDR3 is TGTGCCAGCAGTTTGGACGGGAATAGTGAGCAGTTCTTC.

The CDR3 loop reads CASSARGGSTEAFF. The CDR3 nucleotides are TGTGCCAGCAGTGCTCGTGGGGGATCCACTGAAGCTTTCTTT. The chain uses TRBV2 and TRBJ1-1, with D maybe TRBD1 (5 bases). V was trimmed by 4 bases and J by 4 bases, leaving 13 bases between them. The CDR3 loop spans 14 amino acids. Germline loops: CDR1 SNHLY, CDR2 FYNNEI.

The rearrangement uses TRBV6-6 and TRBJ2-1, with a tentative D call TRBD1 (5 bases). The germline V gene has CDR1 MNHNY and CDR2 SVGAGI (reference sequence). CDR3 length: 13 amino acids. V was cut by 6 bases and J by 4 bases, with 10 bases left in between. This chain's CDR3 is CASRGAFYNEQFF. The CDR3 nucleotides are TGTGCCAGCAGAGGGGCCTTTTACAATGAGCAGTTCTTC.

The J gene is TRBJ2-1, the V gene TRBV11-2; TRBD2 might be the D (6 bases). The germline V and J ends were trimmed by 4 bases and 3 bases, with 10 bases remaining between them. This CDR3 has 14 amino acids. Per germline, CDR1 SGHAT and CDR2 FQNNGV. The chain's CDR3 is CASSSRTNYNEQFF. CDR3 nucleotide sequence: TGTGCCAGCAGCTCAAGGACTAACTACAATGAGCAGTTCTTC.

V gene TRBV28 combines with J gene TRBJ2-3; D is uncertain. The CDR3 totals 12 residues. Trimming cost V 5 bases and J 4 bases, with 7 bases left between them. Germline loops: CDR1 MDHEN, CDR2 SYDVKM. The chain's CDR3 is CASSPQADTQYF. For the CDR3, the DNA is TGTGCCAGCAGTCCCCAGGCAGATACGCAGTATTTT.